This T cell receptor (beta chain) originates from a study of cytomegalovirus exposure and HLA in healthy donors. For this clone: Its antigen is still unknown.

This CDR3 has 16 residues. Germline CDR1 reads SGDLS; CDR2 reads YYNGEE. With 2 bases removed from V and 5 bases from J, the gap between germline ends came to 19 bases. PCR involved 60 Vbeta and 13 Jbeta primers. Clones were read by immunoSEQ multiplex PCR, and TCRdb kept only the in-frame ones, dropping some. The sample yields over 110,000 clones, around 78% seen once. Study-level points and caveats: In a later analysis, HLA-associated beta chains showed higher expansion and lower generation probabilities than comparable chains. As was reported, the classifier diagnosed cytomegalovirus status with high specificity and sensitivity.

This TCR derives from a woman aged 40 to 50 in good health and CMV-seropositive. The V call is TRBV9, the J call TRBJ2-5; D might be TRBD1 (6 bases). Sequenced sample: PBMCs. The CDR3 DNA follows: TGTGCCAGCAGCGTGGGGCCTCTACAGGGTTTGGAGACCCAGTACTTC. This sequence encodes CASSVGPLQGLETQYF.